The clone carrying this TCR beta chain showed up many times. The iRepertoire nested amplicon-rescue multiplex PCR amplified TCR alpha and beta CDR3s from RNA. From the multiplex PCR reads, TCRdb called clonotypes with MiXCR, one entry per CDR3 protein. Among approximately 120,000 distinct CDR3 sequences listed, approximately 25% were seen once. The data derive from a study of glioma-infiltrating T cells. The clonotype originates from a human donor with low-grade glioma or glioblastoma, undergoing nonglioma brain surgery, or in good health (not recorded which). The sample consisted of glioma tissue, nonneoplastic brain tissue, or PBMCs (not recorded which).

The CDR3 spells CASSLAPGYTF. The CDR3 DNA is TGTGCCAGCAGCTTAGCGCCAGGCTACACCTTC. The chain links TRBV7-9 to TRBJ1-2; D ambiguous. V was trimmed by 0 bases and J by 8 bases, leaving 4 bases between them. The CDR3 consists of 11 residues. The V gene's germline CDR1 is SEHNR and CDR2 FQNEAQ (reference sequence).